This T cell receptor (beta chain) derives from a study of CD8+CD57+ T cells in acquired aplastic anemia (dated by TCRdb to 2017 to 2018). Notes on the research overall: Extracted DNA from sorted CD4+ and CD8+ cells averaged approximately 3.4 ug, ranging from roughly 0.17 to 27.4 ug. A CD8+CD57+ expansion meant a frequency higher than the mean frequency seen in healthy subjects. Overall study results and their limits: Although roughly 30 CD8+ CDR3 sequences were shared by patients and controls, these sequences appeared highly expressed in patients and within the immunodominant clones of patients. CD8+ Simpson's diversity did not differ significantly between patients and healthy controls (P=0.060).

Flow cytometry had shown CD8+CD57+ cell expansion in the patients selected for sequencing. Every patient had severe acquired aplastic anemia, diagnosed using the International Study of Aplastic Anemia and Agranulocytosis and Camitta criteria. No therapy had been received by the patients at the time of blood sampling. In this study, sorted CD4+ and CD8+ T cells from the blood of healthy subjects and of severe aplastic anemia patients had their TCR repertoires deep-sequenced. In the USA, patient enrollment took place under clinicaltrials.gov protocols 00001620, 01623167, 00001397, 00071045, 00081523 and 00961064. Ficoll-Paque density gradient centrifugation was used to isolate peripheral blood mononuclear cells. CD4+ and CD8+ T cells were sorted by FACS or magnetic beads before DNA extraction. The germline V gene yields MGHDK for CDR1 and SYGVNS for CDR2. V and J are truncated by 10 bases and 0 bases respectively, leaving an intervening sequence of 14 bases. Its CDR3 holds 14 amino acids, cysteine through phenylalanine. The read is trimmed to its CDR3 DNA, 42 bases read in frame from base 1.

This clonotype was counted only a few times. The antigen this receptor binds is unknown. Base qualities are not at hand, and no much larger clone is one base apart. Genomic DNA was used as template for profiling of TCR beta VDJ combinations and CDR3 sequences. TCR repertoire sequencing was run on an Illumina HiSeq 2000. In the source study's methods: Repertoire assessment relied on Simpson's diversity index, CDR3 size and DJ length profiles, and TRBV/TRBJ rearrangement plots. The immunodominant clone was defined as the most abundant DNA sequence in deep sequencing data. CDR3 amino acid sequences were screened for sharing across subjects and were compared with published repertoires and the VDJdb database. TCRdb trimmed public reads at Q25 via fastp, called clones via MiXCR and kept in-frame beta chains. A single entry per CDR3 protein holds the most common genes and DNA from its merged rows. The V and J calls follow TCRdb's processing rather than the paper's. Across this sample there are about 290,000 distinct CDR3 sequences, with about 50% seen only once. The ten largest account for around 1.3% of the sample.

The chain employs TRBV25-1 and TRBJ2-3; a tentative D call is TRBD2 (7 bases match). This TCR derives from a human donor with aplastic anemia. Sequencing input: sorted CD4+, CD8+, or CD8+CD57+ T cells (not recorded which) from PBMCs. The CDR3 protein sequence reads: CATYGGASTDTQYF. The nucleotide sequence reads as follows: TGTGCCACCTATGGGGGGGCTAGCACAGATACGCAGTATTTT.